These 30 T cell receptor beta chains came from one sample sequenced in a study of CD8+ T cells in alopecia areata. RNA extraction was followed by reverse transcription into cDNA, which acted as the sequencing template. Generated by immunoSEQ multiplex PCR, the TCRdb table keeps only in-frame clones and is missing some. The sample has over 200,000 clones; over 60% are singletons. Sample treatment: oral pan-JAK inhibitor, 5-10 mg twice daily. The source material was CD4+ T cells sorted from blood, sampled at week 4, from a patient treated with tofacitinib. The receptors derive from a human donor with alopecia areata.

The V and J genes are TRBV5-6 and TRBJ2-3; no clear D gene. Germline CDR1 SGHDT, CDR2 YYEEEE. V was pared by 3 bases and J by 1 base, with 12 bases between. The CDR3 has 15 amino acids. As DNA, the CDR3 is TGTGCCAGCAGCTCCCCCGCGAGCCGCACAGATACGCAGTATTTT. The encoded protein is CASSSPASRTDTQYF. The full variable domain, rest sourced from reference TRBV5-6 and TRBJ2-3, is DAGVTQSPTHLIKTRGQQVTLRCSPKSGHDTVSWYQQALGQGPQFIFQYYEEEERQRGNFPDRFSGHQFPNYSSELNVNALLLGDSALYLCASSSPASRTDTQYFGPGTRLTVL.

The rearrangement joins TRBV30 to TRBJ1-3; 7 nucleotides match TRBD1. The CDR3 covers 16 residues. After removal of 0 bases from V and 2 bases from J, the junction contained 7 bases not matched to a gene. Germline V gene lookup returns CDR1 GTSNPN and CDR2 SVGIG (reference sequence). The CDR3 DNA is TGTGCCTGGAGTGTATTGGTGACAGGGACTGGAAACACCATATATTTT. Residues: CAWSVLVTGTGNTIYF.

V and J are TRBV7-9 and TRBJ2-3, with D possibly matching TRBD1 (5 bases). The CDR3 spans 15 residues. Germline V CDR1 and CDR2: SEHNR, FQNEAQ (reference sequence). V was cut by 11 bases and J by 0 bases, with 18 bases left in between. The CDR3: CAVGDQGTSTDTQYF. CDR3 coding DNA: TGTGCCGTCGGAGATCAGGGAACTAGCACAGATACGCAGTATTTT.

The V call is TRBV30, the J call TRBJ2-1; no definite D call. The V gene's germline CDR1 is GTSNPN and CDR2 SVGIG (reference sequence). V lost 1 base, J lost 10 bases, and 11 bases lay in between. This CDR3 spans 12 amino acids. The CDR3: CAWSAGPKEQFF. CDR3 DNA: TGTGCCTGGAGTGCCGGGCCCAAAGAGCAGTTCTTC.

J is TRBJ1-5 and V is TRBV27; D gene unclear. CDR3 length: 15 residues. V was shortened by 2 bases and J by 0 bases, with 8 bases between the two germline ends. Germline CDR1 is MNHEY and CDR2 is SMNVEV (reference sequence). Here the CDR3 DNA reads TGTGCCAGCAGTTTAGAGGGTTATAGCAATCAGCCCCAGCATTTT. As protein: CASSLEGYSNQPQHF.

The genes are TRBV6-6 and TRBJ2-7, with 10 bases lining up with TRBD2. The ends lost 0 bases at V and 5 bases at J; junction bases unmatched: 7. CDR3 length equals 16 residues. Germline V gene lookup returns CDR1 MNHNY and CDR2 SVGAGI (reference sequence). The CDR3 reads CASSYSRLAGVHEQYF. CDR3 in DNA: TGTGCCAGCAGTTACTCAAGGCTAGCGGGGGTCCACGAGCAGTACTTC.

This chain joins TRBV7-2 and TRBJ1-1; 8 bases match TRBD1. Germline V lookup: CDR1 SGHTA, CDR2 FQGNSA. V shed 3 bases, J shed 1 base, and the junction held 1 base outside the gene matches. The CDR3 extends over 14 amino acids. Written as DNA, the CDR3 is TGTGCCAGCAGCTTTGACAGGGGGAACACTGAAGCTTTCTTT. This codes for CASSFDRGNTEAFF.

This clone appeared a few times. This rearrangement joins TRBV5-1 to TRBJ1-4; 9 nucleotides line up with TRBD1. In germline, CDR1 is SGHRS, CDR2 YFSETQ. The CDR3 totals 14 residues. After removal of 4 bases from V and 4 bases from J, the junction contained 2 bases not matched to a gene. CDR3 coding DNA: TGCGCCAGCAGCAGACAGGGGGATAATGAAAAACTGTTTTTT. This sequence encodes CASSRQGDNEKLFF. The entire variable domain, with the rest obtained from reference TRBV5-1 and TRBJ1-4, is as follows: KAGVTQTPRYLIKTRGQQVTLSCSPISGHRSVSWYQQTPGQGLQFLFEYFSETQRNKGNFPGRFSGRQFSNSRSEMNVSTLELGDSALYLCASSRQGDNEKLFFGSGTQLSVL.

The V and J genes are TRBV19 and TRBJ1-2; D might be TRBD1 (6 bases). Trimming pared 3 bases from V and 6 bases from J, leaving 20 bases between. CDR3 length: 16 amino acids. CDR1 and CDR2 from the germline V gene are LNHDA and SQIVND (reference sequence). CDR3 amino acids: CASSIGRWTVANGYTF. The CDR3 coding sequence is TGTGCCAGTAGTATCGGAAGGTGGACAGTCGCTAATGGCTACACCTTC. The whole variable domain, remainder taken from reference TRBV19 and TRBJ1-2, is DGGITQSPKYLFRKEGQNVTLSCEQNLNHDAMYWYRQDPGQGLRLIYYSQIVNDFQKGDIAEGYSVSREKKESFPLTVTSAQKNPTAFYLCASSIGRWTVANGYTFGSGTRLTVV.

This clone appeared a single time. The chain recombines TRBV25-1 with TRBJ1-2; D unclear. Trimming pared 4 bases from V and 4 bases from J, leaving 10 bases between. This CDR3 has 13 amino acids. CDR1 is MGHDK and CDR2 is SYGVNS in the germline V gene. The CDR3 protein is CASSGSSAYGYTF. CDR3 bases: TGTGCCAGCAGTGGAAGCTCTGCCTATGGCTACACCTTC.

This clone was found a few times. The chain has TRBV2 and TRBJ1-6, with TRBD1 identical over 8 bases. This CDR3 is 16 amino acids long. Germline-derived CDR1 and CDR2 are SNHLY and FYNNEI. The trim removed 4 bases at V and 5 bases at J, leaving 7 bases unmatched. CDR3 in amino acids: CASSATGTGHNSPLHF. The CDR3 region has the DNA TGTGCCAGCAGTGCAACCGGGACAGGCCATAATTCACCCCTCCACTTT.

This clone was detected only a few times. The sample holds other DNA sequences that translate to the same CDR3. The rearrangement uses TRBV29-1 and TRBJ2-1; the D is unclear. The CDR3 consists of 10 residues. V lost 7 bases, J lost 3 bases, and 4 bases lay in between. Germline values: CDR1 SQVTM, CDR2 ANQGSEA. DNA of the CDR3: TGCAGCGCCGGCTACAATGAGCAGTTCTTC. Its protein is CSAGYNEQFF.

This chain uses TRBV6-5 with TRBJ2-5, with 11 nucleotides matching TRBD2. Trimming took 5 bases from V and 5 from J; bases not matched to a gene: 4. CDR3 length: 14 amino acids. CDR1 and CDR2 from the germline V gene are MNHEY and SVGAGI. The CDR3 DNA sequence: TGTGCCAGCAGTCGGTGGACTAGCGGGGAGACCCAGTACTTC. This codes for CASSRWTSGETQYF.

This chain links TRBV7-2 with TRBJ2-5; D remains unclear. The V end was cut by 5 bases, the J end by 4 bases, with 5 bases between. CDR3 length equals 11 residues. The germline CDR1 and CDR2 sequences are SGHTA and FQGNSA. In DNA, the CDR3 is TGTGCCAGCAGCCGTAGAGAGACCCAGTACTTC. Its protein product is CASSRRETQYF. The variable domain in full, completed from reference TRBV7-2 and TRBJ2-5, reads GAGVSQSPSNKVTEKGKDVELRCDPISGHTALYWYRQSLGQGLEFLIYFQGNSAPDKSGLPSDRFSAERTGGSVSTLTIQRTQQEDSAVYLCASSRRETQYFGPGTRLLVL.

J is TRBJ1-2 and V is TRBV9; D is unclear. V lost 3 bases and J 9 bases, leaving 12 bases between the germline ends. CDR3 length equals 12 residues. Germline loops: CDR1 SGDLS, CDR2 YYNGEE. The CDR3 nucleotides read TGTGCCAGCAGCGCCACCGTAGGTCGCTACACCTTC. It specifies CASSATVGRYTF.

The chain joins TRBV2 to TRBJ2-3; D is perhaps TRBD2 (6 bases). Germline V gene lookup returns CDR1 SNHLY and CDR2 FYNNEI. This CDR3 spans 13 amino acids. The ends were cut back, 2 bases at V and 11 bases at J, with 14 bases in the middle. The CDR3: CASSEFGGFGQYF. For the CDR3, the DNA is TGTGCCAGCAGTGAATTTGGAGGGTTCGGGCAGTATTTT.

The chain is built from TRBV6-5 and TRBJ1-1; tentative D call: TRBD1 (5 bases). This CDR3 contains 14 residues. CDR1 and CDR2 (germline): MNHEY, SVGAGI. The V gene lost 0 bases and the J gene lost 4 bases, with 9 bases spanning the gap. The CDR3 bases are TGTGCCAGCAGTTACTCGCAGGGATTCACTGAAGCTTTCTTT. It translates to CASSYSQGFTEAFF.

The chain recombines TRBV5-1 with TRBJ2-6; 7 positions match TRBD1. The J segment lost 3 bases and the V segment lost 4 bases, leaving 4 bases of the junction unmatched. The CDR3 sequence is 15 residues long. The germline gives CDR1 SGHRS, CDR2 YFSETQ. In DNA, the CDR3 is TGCGCCAGCAGCCTAGGGACAGTTGGGGCCAACGTCCTGACTTTC. It encodes CASSLGTVGANVLTF.

The chain links TRBV29-1 to TRBJ1-2, with D hard to call. The length of the CDR3 is 13 residues. Trimming removed 0 bases from V and 4 bases from J, with 9 bases in between. In germline, CDR1 is SQVTM, CDR2 ANQGSEA. CDR3 protein: CSVEEFEAYGYTF. The DNA of the CDR3 is TGCAGCGTTGAAGAATTCGAAGCCTATGGCTACACCTTC.

The rearrangement links TRBV27 to TRBJ2-5, with 13 bases that match TRBD2. The CDR3 runs to 19 residues. V was clipped by 5 bases and J by 9 bases; unmatched bases: 21. Germline lookup yields CDR1 MNHEY and CDR2 SMNVEV (reference sequence). The CDR3 region has the DNA TGTGCCAGCAGTCCCCAGCGAGGGACTAGCGGGGTGGGCGGAGGGGCCCAGTACTTC. Amino acids: CASSPQRGTSGVGGGAQYF.

This chain links TRBV7-2 with TRBJ1-5; TRBD1 might be the D (5 bases). The V gene's germline CDR1 is SGHTA and CDR2 FQGNSA. The CDR3 length is 15 residues. V dropped 1 base and J dropped 0 bases, with 7 bases sitting between them. CDR3 sequence reads: CASSLGTRSNQPQHF. The CDR3 DNA sequence: TGTGCCAGCAGCTTAGGGACACGTAGCAATCAGCCCCAGCATTTT.

The chain has TRBV15 and TRBJ1-5; D gene ambiguous. Trimming shortened V by 8 bases and J by 7 bases, and 21 bases separated the two germline ends. Germline values: CDR1 LNHNV, CDR2 YYDKDF (reference sequence). The CDR3 length is 15 residues. CDR3: CATAEIGLGLQPQHF. CDR3 nucleotides: TGTGCCACCGCGGAAATTGGGCTGGGCCTCCAGCCCCAGCATTTT.

The chain has TRBV5-1 and TRBJ1-1; 9 bases are shared with TRBD1. The J segment lost 6 bases and the V segment lost 3 bases, leaving 9 bases of the junction unmatched. The CDR3 has 15 residues. CDR1 and CDR2 from the germline V gene are SGHRS and YFSETQ. The CDR3 DNA follows: TGCGCCAGCAGCTACTCCGGGACAGGGTCATCTGAAGCTTTCTTT. Translating gives CASSYSGTGSSEAFF.

In regard to this clone: Other nucleotide sequences from this sample produce the same CDR3. The V call is TRBV30, the J call TRBJ2-7, with no clear D. Germline V lookup: CDR1 GTSNPN, CDR2 SVGIG (reference sequence). The CDR3 is made up of 12 amino acids. The V end was cut by 0 bases, the J end by 4 bases, with 7 bases between. This CDR3 reads CAWSVLGYEQYF. Written as DNA, the CDR3 is TGTGCCTGGAGTGTACTTGGATACGAGCAGTACTTC.

V usage is TRBV18 and J usage is TRBJ1-1, with D possibly being TRBD1 (6 bases). This CDR3 is 16 amino acids long. The V end was cut by 2 bases, the J end by 5 bases, with 18 bases between. In germline, CDR1 is KGHSH, CDR2 LQKENI. The CDR3 region has the DNA TGTGCCAGCTCACCAAGCACAGGGTTTCAGGGTACTGAAGCTTTCTTT. This sequence encodes CASSPSTGFQGTEAFF.

The gene calls are TRBV29-1 and TRBJ2-3; D is possibly TRBD2 (6 bases). Germline loops: CDR1 SQVTM, CDR2 ANQGSEA. V dropped 5 bases and J dropped 1 base, with 10 bases sitting between them. There are 13 residues in the CDR3. In nucleotides, the CDR3 is TGCAGCGTTACGGGAGTAGGCACAGATACGCAGTATTTT. Its translation: CSVTGVGTDTQYF.

This rearrangement joins TRBV9 to TRBJ2-5; D is perhaps TRBD2 (6 bases). Germline loops: CDR1 SGDLS, CDR2 YYNGEE. This CDR3 region has 15 residues. Trimming stripped 0 bases from V and 3 bases from J, with 12 bases between. Here the CDR3 DNA reads TGTGCCAGCAGCGTAGGGGTAGCGGAAAAAGAGACCCAGTACTTC. Its translation is CASSVGVAEKETQYF.

Here the CDR3 reads CASTIEGRGNQPQHF. CDR3 DNA: TGTGCCAGCACCATCGAGGGGCGAGGCAATCAGCCCCAGCATTTT. This chain uses TRBV2 with TRBJ1-5; a possible D gene is TRBD1 (5 bases). The length of the CDR3 is 15 residues. V lost 7 bases and J 2 bases, leaving 15 bases between the germline ends. CDR1 is SNHLY, CDR2 FYNNEI, per germline.

J is TRBJ2-5 and V is TRBV5-6; 11 nucleotides line up with TRBD1. V shed 1 base and J 3 bases; nucleotides not matched to a gene: 5. The V gene's germline CDR1 is SGHDT and CDR2 YYEEEE. The CDR3 is made up of 16 amino acids. The CDR3: CASSLRTGGAEETQYF. In DNA form, the CDR3 reads TGTGCCAGCAGCTTGCGGACAGGGGGCGCGGAAGAGACCCAGTACTTC.

V and J are TRBV19 and TRBJ2-1, with D unclear. With 6 bases removed from V and 5 bases from J, the gap between germline ends came to 14 bases. The length of the CDR3 is 14 residues. Germline loops: CDR1 LNHDA, CDR2 SQIVND (reference sequence). The DNA for the CDR3 is TGTGCCAGTAGGGACGACACTGGACACAATGAGCAGTTCTTC. Amino acid sequence: CASRDDTGHNEQFF. Using reference TRBV19 and TRBJ2-1 for the parts outside the CDR3, the full variable domain is DGGITQSPKYLFRKEGQNVTLSCEQNLNHDAMYWYRQDPGQGLRLIYYSQIVNDFQKGDIAEGYSVSREKKESFPLTVTSAQKNPTAFYLCASRDDTGHNEQFFGPGTRLTVL.